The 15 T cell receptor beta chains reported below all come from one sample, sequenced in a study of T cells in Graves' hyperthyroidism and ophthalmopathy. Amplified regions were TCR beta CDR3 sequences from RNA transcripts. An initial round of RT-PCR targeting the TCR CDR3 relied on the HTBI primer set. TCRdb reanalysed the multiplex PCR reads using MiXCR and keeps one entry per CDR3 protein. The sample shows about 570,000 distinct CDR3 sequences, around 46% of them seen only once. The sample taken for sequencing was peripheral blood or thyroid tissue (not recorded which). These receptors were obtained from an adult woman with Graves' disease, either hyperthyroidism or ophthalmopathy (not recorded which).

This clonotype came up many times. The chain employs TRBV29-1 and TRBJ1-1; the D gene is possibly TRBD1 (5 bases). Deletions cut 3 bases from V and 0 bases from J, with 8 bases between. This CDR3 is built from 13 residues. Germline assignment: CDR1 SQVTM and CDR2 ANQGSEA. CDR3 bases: TGCAGCGTTGAGGGGCTCCTGAACACTGAAGCTTTCTTT. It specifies CSVEGLLNTEAFF.

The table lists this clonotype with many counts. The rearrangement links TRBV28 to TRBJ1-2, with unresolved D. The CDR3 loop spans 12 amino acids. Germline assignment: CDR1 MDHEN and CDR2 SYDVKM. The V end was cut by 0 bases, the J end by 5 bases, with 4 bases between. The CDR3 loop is CASSLWTYGYTF. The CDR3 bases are TGTGCCAGCAGTTTATGGACGTATGGCTACACCTTC.

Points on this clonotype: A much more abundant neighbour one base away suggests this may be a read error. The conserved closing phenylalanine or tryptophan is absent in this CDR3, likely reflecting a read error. The CDR3 is CACAAGTGSYEQYL. CDR3 bases: TGTGCCTGCGCTGCCGGGACAGGGAGCTACGAGCAGTACCTC. The rearrangement links TRBV7-9 to TRBJ2-7, with 9 positions matching TRBD1. The CDR3 is 14 amino acids. Looked up from germline, CDR1 is SEHNR and CDR2 is FQNEAQ (reference sequence). V lost 11 bases to trimming and J lost 3 bases; unmatched junction nucleotides: 11.

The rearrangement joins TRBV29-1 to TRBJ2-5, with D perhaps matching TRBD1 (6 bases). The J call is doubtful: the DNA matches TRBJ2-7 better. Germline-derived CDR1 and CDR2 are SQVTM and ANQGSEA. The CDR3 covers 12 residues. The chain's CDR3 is CSVEVTGYEQYF. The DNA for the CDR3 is TGCAGCGTTGAAGTGACAGGATACGAGCAGTACTTC.

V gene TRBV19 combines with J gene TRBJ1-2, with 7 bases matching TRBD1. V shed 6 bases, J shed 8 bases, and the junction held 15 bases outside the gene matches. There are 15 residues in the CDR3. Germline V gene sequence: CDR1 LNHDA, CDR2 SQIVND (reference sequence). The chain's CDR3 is CASRVPRTGASGYTF. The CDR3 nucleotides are TGTGCCAGTAGAGTCCCGCGGACAGGCGCCAGCGGCTACACCTTC.

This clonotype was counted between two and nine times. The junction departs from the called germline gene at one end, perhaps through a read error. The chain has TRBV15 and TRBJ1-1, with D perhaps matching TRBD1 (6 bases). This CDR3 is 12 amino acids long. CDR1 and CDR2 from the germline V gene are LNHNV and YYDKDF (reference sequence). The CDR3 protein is CATSRSGADRLF. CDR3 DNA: TGTGCCACCAGCAGGTCAGGGGCTGACCGATTATTT.

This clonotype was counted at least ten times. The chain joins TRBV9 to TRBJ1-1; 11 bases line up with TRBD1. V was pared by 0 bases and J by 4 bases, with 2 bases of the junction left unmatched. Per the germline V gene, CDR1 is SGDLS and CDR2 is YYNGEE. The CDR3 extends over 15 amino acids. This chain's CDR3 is CASSVGGTGGTEAFF. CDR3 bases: TGTGCCAGCAGCGTAGGGGGGACAGGGGGCACTGAAGCTTTCTTT.

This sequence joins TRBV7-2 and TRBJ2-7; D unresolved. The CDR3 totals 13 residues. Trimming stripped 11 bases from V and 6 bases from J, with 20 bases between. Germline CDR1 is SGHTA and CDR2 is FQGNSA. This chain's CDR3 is CASHVGQDGEQYF. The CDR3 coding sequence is TGTGCCTCCCACGTAGGGCAAGACGGCGAGCAGTACTTC.

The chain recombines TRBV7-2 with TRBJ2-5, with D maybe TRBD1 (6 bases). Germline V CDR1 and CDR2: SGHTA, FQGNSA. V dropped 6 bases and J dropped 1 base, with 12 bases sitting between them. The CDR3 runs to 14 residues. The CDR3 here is CASSPPDSQETQYF. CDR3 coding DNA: TGTGCCAGCAGTCCTCCGGACAGCCAAGAGACCCAGTACTTC.

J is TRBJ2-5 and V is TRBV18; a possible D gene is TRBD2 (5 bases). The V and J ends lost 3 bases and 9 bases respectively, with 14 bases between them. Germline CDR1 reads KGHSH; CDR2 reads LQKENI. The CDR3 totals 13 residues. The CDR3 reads CASSPGRERAQYF. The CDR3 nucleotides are TGTGCCAGCTCACCGGGCCGGGAAAGAGCCCAGTACTTC. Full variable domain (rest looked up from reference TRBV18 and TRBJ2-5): NAGVMQNPRHLVRRRGQEARLRCSPMKGHSHVYWYRQLPEEGLKFMVYLQKENIIDESGMPKERFSAEFPKEGPSILRIQQVVRGDSAAYFCASSPGRERAQYFGPGTRLLVL.

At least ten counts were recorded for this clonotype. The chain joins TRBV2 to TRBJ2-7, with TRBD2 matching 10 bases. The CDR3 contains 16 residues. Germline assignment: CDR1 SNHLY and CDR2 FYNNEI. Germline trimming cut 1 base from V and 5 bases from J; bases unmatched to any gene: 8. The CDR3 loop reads CASSEVITSGNHEQYF. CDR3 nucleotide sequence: TGTGCCAGCAGTGAAGTGATAACTAGCGGGAACCACGAGCAGTACTTC.

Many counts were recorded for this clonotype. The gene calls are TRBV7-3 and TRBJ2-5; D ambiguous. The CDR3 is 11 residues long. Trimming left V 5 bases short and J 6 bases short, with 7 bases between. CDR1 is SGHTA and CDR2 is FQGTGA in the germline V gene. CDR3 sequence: CASSTTQTQYF. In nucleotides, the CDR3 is TGTGCCAGCAGCACTACTCAGACCCAGTACTTC.

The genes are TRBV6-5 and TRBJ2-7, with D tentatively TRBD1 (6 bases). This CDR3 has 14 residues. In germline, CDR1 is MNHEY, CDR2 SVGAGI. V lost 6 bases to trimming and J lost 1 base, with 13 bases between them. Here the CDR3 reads CASRQDSASYEQYF. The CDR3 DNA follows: TGTGCCAGCAGACAGGACAGTGCATCCTACGAGCAGTACTTC.

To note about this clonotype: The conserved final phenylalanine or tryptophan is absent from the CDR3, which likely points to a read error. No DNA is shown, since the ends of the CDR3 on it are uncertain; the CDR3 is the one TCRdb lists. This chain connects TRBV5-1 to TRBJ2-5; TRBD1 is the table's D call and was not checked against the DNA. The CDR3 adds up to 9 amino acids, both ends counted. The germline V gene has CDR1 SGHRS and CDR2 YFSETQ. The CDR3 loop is CASSLSGTG.

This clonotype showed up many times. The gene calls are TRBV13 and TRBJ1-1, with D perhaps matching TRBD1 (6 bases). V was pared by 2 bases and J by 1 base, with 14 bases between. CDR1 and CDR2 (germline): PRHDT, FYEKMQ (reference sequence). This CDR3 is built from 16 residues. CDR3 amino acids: CASSLTALTGNTEAFF. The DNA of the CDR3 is TGTGCCAGCAGCTTAACCGCCTTGACAGGGAACACTGAAGCTTTCTTT.